The present T cell receptor beta chain was sequenced within a study of blood T cell repertoires in COVID-19. The overall study: Acute and convalescent COVID-19 specimens originated in the United States, Italy and Spain.

Assay used: immunoSEQ multiplex PCR; TCRdb lists only in-frame clones, some missing. This table holds about 42,000 clones, 77% found once. This clone came up a few times. The CDR3 length is 14 residues. Germline values: CDR1 MNHEY, CDR2 SMNVEV (reference sequence). With 6 bases clipped from V and 8 bases from J, the junction kept 12 bases outside the gene matches. The J gene is TRBJ1-2, the V gene TRBV27; 7 bases are a match to TRBD1. The sequenced material came from peripheral blood. This clonotype was obtained from a woman in her 70s with acute or convalescent COVID-19. The CDR3 DNA reads TGTGCCAGCAGCCTCGATCGACAGGGTCGCGGCTACACCTTC. This encodes CASSLDRQGRGYTF.